This T cell receptor beta chain emerged from a study of CD8 T cells in Susac syndrome. Study-level findings and limits: The study conceded that relatively few individuals underwent its TCR sequencing and HLA analysis.

CDR1 is MNHEY, CDR2 SMNVEV, per germline (reference sequence). CDR3 size: 16 residues. Trimming took 6 bases from V and 1 from J, leaving 19 bases between them. Through negative isolation, CD4+ and CD8+ T cells were obtained, while TEMRA cells were enriched using FACS. This clonotype was observed once. Its antigen is not identified. RNA, at about 0.45 to 1 ug, was reverse transcribed with random hexamers. TCRdb re-called the immunoSEQ multiplex PCR reads with MiXCR, one entry per CDR3 protein. The sample yields about 200,000 distinct CDR3 sequences, more than 90% seen once. The TCR sequence derives from a human donor with multiple sclerosis. Sequencing used CD4+ T cells from PBMCs. This chain joins TRBV27 and TRBJ2-7, with D maybe TRBD1 (6 bases). The CDR3 is CASSSLSGDDSYEQYF. The CDR3, as DNA: TGTGCCAGCAGCTCTCTGTCAGGGGATGATTCCTACGAGCAGTACTTC.